This T cell receptor (beta chain) is drawn from a study of CD8 T cells in ankylosing spondylitis. Study findings and constraints: Apparently characteristic of ankylosing spondylitis blood was a TCR beta motif (about 8 highly homologous variants).

As for this clonotype: Its cognate antigen is unknown.

The CDR3 contains 15 residues. Germline values: CDR1 SEHNR, CDR2 FQNEAQ (reference sequence). The V and J ends lost 3 bases and 8 bases respectively, with 19 bases between them. Using quantitative 5'-RACE with molecular barcodes, the authors made TCR beta libraries. TCRdb recomputed calls from the 5' RACE reads with MiXCR, one row per CDR3 protein. The repertoire holds about 700,000 distinct CDR3 sequences, with about 20% as singletons. V is TRBV7-9 and J is TRBJ2-5; D gene uncertain. This TCR was sampled from a male donor with ankylosing spondylitis. The sequencing sample was made of blood, either unsorted or a sorted T cell fraction (not recorded which). The CDR3 here is CASSFVEVPLATQYF. In nucleotides, the CDR3 is TGTGCCAGCAGCTTTGTTGAGGTGCCTCTGGCCACCCAGTACTTC.